Listed here are 19 T cell receptor beta chains from one sample, sequenced in a study of blood T cells in healthy people across ages. Together with a sample-barcoded 5' primer, a J-beta primer mix was included in a second PCR lasting about 6 to 11 cycles. TCRdb used MiXCR to reprocess the 5' RACE reads, holding one entry per CDR3 protein. The table shows roughly 1.9 million distinct CDR3 sequences, with approximately 40% occurring only once. Input material: blood. These receptor sequences come from a human donor in good health.

The chain links TRBV12-3 or TRBV12-4 to TRBJ2-5, with 10 bases fitting TRBD2. The ends lost 3 bases at V and 4 bases at J; junction bases unmatched: 5. The length of the CDR3 is 15 residues. The CDR3 region has the DNA TGTGCCAGCAGTTTCGGGACTAGCGAATTAGAGACCCAGTACTTC. Protein sequence: CASSFGTSELETQYF.

As to this clonotype: Its ends do not fully match the called genes, so a read error is possible. The chain employs TRBV20-1 and TRBJ2-4, with no clear D. Germline V gives CDR1 DFQATT, CDR2 SNEGSKA (reference sequence). This CDR3 has 10 amino acids. The CDR3 nucleotides read TGCAGTGCTGAACTGAACATTCAGGACTTC. Translation gives CSAELNIQDF.

The V gene is TRBV20-1, the J gene TRBJ1-5; the D is unclear. Trimming shortened V by 0 bases and J by 6 bases, and 12 bases separated the two germline ends. This CDR3 has 14 residues. Germline-derived CDR1 and CDR2 are DFQATT and SNEGSKA (reference sequence). DNA of the CDR3: TGCAGTGCTAGAGATCTTGCCCGGGGTCAGCCCCAGCATTTT. It codes for CSARDLARGQPQHF.

In this sample, this clonotype turned up a few times. V gene TRBV5-6 combines with J gene TRBJ1-2; D not resolved. Looked up from germline, CDR1 is SGHDT and CDR2 is YYEEEE. V lost 2 bases, J lost 4 bases, and 18 bases lay in between. The CDR3 contains 16 residues. CDR3 protein: CASSFLFRQSSYGYTF. The CDR3, as DNA: TGTGCCAGCAGCTTTTTATTTCGGCAGTCCAGCTATGGCTACACCTTC.

For this clonotype: One junction end does not reproduce the germline sequence, and a read error may be involved. The chain joins TRBV7-9 to TRBJ1-2; D unresolved. The CDR3 is 12 residues long. The germline gives CDR1 SEHNR, CDR2 FQNEAQ (reference sequence). The CDR3 DNA reads TGTGTCAGCAGCTCCCTCTTTGATGGCTACACCTTC. This sequence encodes CVSSSLFDGYTF.

In its sample, this clonotype was seen many times. V and J are TRBV28 and TRBJ2-7; D is unresolved. The germline CDR1 and CDR2 sequences are MDHEN and SYDVKM. The CDR3 totals 15 residues. V was trimmed by 7 bases and J by 2 bases, leaving 18 bases between them. CDR3 sequence reads: CASIQTVDATYEQYF. The CDR3 DNA follows: TGTGCCAGCATCCAAACCGTGGACGCCACCTACGAGCAGTACTTC.

The chain is built from TRBV4-3 and TRBJ1-1; D gene ambiguous. V dropped 0 bases and J dropped 6 bases, with 11 bases sitting between them. The germline gives CDR1 LGHNA, CDR2 YSLEER. The CDR3 is 14 amino acids. CDR3 sequence reads: CASSQERTSAEAFF. As DNA, the CDR3 is TGCGCCAGCAGCCAAGAACGTACAAGCGCTGAAGCTTTCTTT.

This clonotype came up a few times. This rearrangement joins TRBV6-2 or TRBV6-3 to TRBJ2-5; D uncertain. The germline V and J ends were trimmed by 2 bases and 5 bases, with 18 bases remaining between them. CDR3 size: 16 residues. Germline V gene lookup returns CDR1 MNHEY and CDR2 SVGEGT. DNA of the CDR3: TGTGCCAGCAGTTACGTCTCCGGGTACAAAGCGGAGACCCAGTACTTC. Its translation: CASSYVSGYKAETQYF.

On this clonotype: An end of the junction does not agree with germline; a read error may underlie this. V and J are TRBV12-3 or TRBV12-4 and TRBJ2-2; D remains unclear. CDR3 length equals 14 residues. The CDR3, as DNA: TGTACCAGCAGTGCCAGGACCGGCGGAAGGGAGCTGTTTTTT. Protein: CTSSARTGGRELFF.

The chain links TRBV3-1 to TRBJ2-6, with D perhaps being TRBD1 or TRBD2 (5 bases each). The germline V gene encodes CDR1 LGHDT and CDR2 YNNKEL (reference sequence). CDR3 size: 19 residues. V lost 2 bases and J 0 bases, leaving 17 bases between the germline ends. CDR3 in DNA: TGTGCCAGCAGCCAAATTCCGGGACGGCGGAGCTCTGGGGCCAACGTCCTGACTTTC. This sequence encodes CASSQIPGRRSSGANVLTF.

V and J are TRBV7-9 and TRBJ2-7, with 14 bases aligning to TRBD2. The junction had 11 bases not matched to a gene; V was cut back by 4 bases and J by 6 bases. The CDR3 extends over 17 amino acids. CDR1 is SEHNR and CDR2 is FQNEAQ in the germline V gene (reference sequence). The CDR3 protein is CASSSGLAGAHRFEQYF. CDR3 bases: TGTGCCAGCAGCTCGGGACTAGCGGGGGCCCACCGGTTCGAGCAGTACTTC. The entire variable domain, with the rest obtained from reference TRBV7-9 and TRBJ2-7, is as follows: DTGVSQNPRHKITKRGQNVTFRCDPISEHNRLYWYRQTLGQGPEFLTYFQNEAQLEKSRLLSDRFSAERPKGSFSTLEIQRTEQGDSAMYLCASSSGLAGAHRFEQYFGPGTRLTVT.

The gene calls are TRBV7-3 and TRBJ2-5; 7 bases align to TRBD1. The J call may be in error: the DNA end matches TRBJ2-7 better. Germline V gene data show CDR1 as SGHTA and CDR2 as FQGTGA. The CDR3 contains 13 residues. CDR3 amino acids: CASSFDAGGEQYF. In DNA, the CDR3 is TGTGCCAGCAGCTTTGACGCAGGGGGCGAGCAGTACTTC.

The gene calls are TRBV20-1 and TRBJ2-5, with D possibly being TRBD1 or TRBD2 (5 bases each). Per the germline V gene, CDR1 is DFQATT and CDR2 is SNEGSKA (reference sequence). The CDR3 runs 12 residues. V was cut by 6 bases and J by 5 bases, with 13 bases left in between. DNA of the CDR3: TGCAGTGCCGGTTCGGGGCGGGAGACCCAGTACTTC. Translation gives CSAGSGRETQYF.

This chain uses TRBV7-2 with TRBJ2-3; D is undetermined. CDR1 and CDR2 (germline): SGHTA, FQGNSA. This CDR3 comprises 13 residues. The V end lost 7 bases, the J end lost 0 bases, and 8 bases lay between the germline ends. As DNA, the CDR3 is TGTGCCAGCAACCTGGGGAGCACAGATACGCAGTATTTT. Its protein product is CASNLGSTDTQYF.

With respect to this clonotype: Relative to the germline gene, one junction end is altered; a read error may explain this. The rearrangement uses TRBV5-1 and TRBJ2-1, with D maybe TRBD2 (6 bases). Germline-derived CDR1 and CDR2 are SGHRS and YFSETQ. This CDR3 has 14 amino acids. The CDR3 sequence is CASSSQVAGNEQFF. The CDR3 DNA is TGTGCCAGCAGCTCTCAGGTGGCGGGGAATGAGCAGTTCTTC.

This clonotype showed up just a few times. The V call is TRBV27, the J call TRBJ2-3; D uncertain. With 5 bases removed from V and 5 bases from J, the gap between germline ends came to 11 bases. Germline V lookup: CDR1 MNHEY, CDR2 SMNVEV (reference sequence). This CDR3 is 13 amino acids long. The CDR3 sequence: CASSPNWGDTQYF. The CDR3 bases are TGTGCCAGCAGTCCTAACTGGGGAGATACGCAGTATTTT.

The sample holds many counts of this clonotype. The rearrangement uses TRBV7-2 and TRBJ2-7; D is undetermined. The CDR3 sequence is 12 residues long. Looked up from germline, CDR1 is SGHTA and CDR2 is FQGNSA. Trimming took off 2 bases at V and 6 bases at J, with 8 bases between the two ends. The CDR3 sequence is CASSLIGAEQYF. The DNA for the CDR3 is TGTGCCAGCAGCTTAATCGGCGCCGAGCAGTACTTC.

This clonotype came up a few times. The chain has TRBV7-9 and TRBJ2-7; D ambiguous. The J call is in doubt because the DNA end fits TRBJ2-5 better. Germline V gene sequence: CDR1 SEHNR, CDR2 FQNEAQ (reference sequence). The CDR3 has 13 residues. The CDR3 reads CASSSSIEETQYF. Written as DNA, the CDR3 is TGTGCCAGCAGCTCTAGTATTGAAGAGACCCAGTACTTC.

This clonotype has just a few counts. The V and J genes are TRBV27 and TRBJ1-2, with a tentative D call TRBD1 (5 bases). Germline loops: CDR1 MNHEY, CDR2 SMNVEV (reference sequence). The CDR3 length is 16 residues. V was pared by 4 bases and J by 2 bases, with 17 bases between. The CDR3, as DNA: TGTGCCAGCAGTTCCTTGCAGGGAAACGCGAACTATGGCTACACCTTC. Translating it yields CASSSLQGNANYGYTF.